This T cell receptor beta chain is from a study of OX40 agonist ivuxolimab in advanced cancers. Assay: immunoSEQ multiplex PCR; the TCRdb copy retains only in-frame clones and omits some. Among tens of thousands of clones listed, 84% were seen once. This clone has just one count. The CDR3 spans 14 residues. V lost 1 base, J lost 5 bases, and 1 base stayed unmatched. The germline CDR1 and CDR2 sequences are LGHNA and YNFKEQ. The gene calls are TRBV4-2 and TRBJ2-3, with 9 positions matching TRBD2. The clonotype was recovered from an adult with an advanced solid tumor such as melanoma, head and neck, liver or kidney cancer. Source: CD4+ or CD8+ T cells sorted from blood, taken in a trial of the OX40 agonist ivuxolimab. This CDR3 reads CASSQVAGVDTQYF. In DNA, the CDR3 is TGTGCCAGCAGCCAAGTAGCGGGAGTAGATACGCAGTATTTT.